Given below is one T cell receptor (beta chain) in context. Everyone who took part was about 18 to 89 years old, and they came from 20 to 25 US areas. Researchers sorted participants into cohorts using their self-reported clinical history. These data originate in a study of blood T cell repertoires in COVID-19. Turning to the study itself: The study drew acute and convalescent COVID-19 samples from the United States, Italy and Spain. T cells, B-cell-depleted T cells, or PBMCs provided the cDNA or gDNA that served as material.

Data came from immunoSEQ multiplex PCR; TCRdb stores just in-frame clones and leaves some out. The profile shows about 220,000 clones, about 80% of them singletons. With V trimmed by 4 bases and J by 0 bases, 6 bases remained unmatched. This CDR3 comprises 17 residues. The germline gives CDR1 KGHDR, CDR2 SFDVKD. This sequence was found in a woman in her thirties or forties with acute COVID-19. The chain employs TRBV24-1 and TRBJ2-3, with 10 bases fitting TRBD2. What was sequenced was PBMCs or T cells enriched from blood (not recorded which). This chain's CDR3 is CATSEPLAGPSTDTQYF. CDR3 in DNA: TGTGCCACCAGTGAGCCACTAGCGGGACCTAGCACAGATACGCAGTATTTT.